This T cell receptor (beta chain) came from a study of cytomegalovirus exposure and HLA in healthy donors (dated by TCRdb to about 2017). General notes on the study: An earlier analysis of roughly 500 of the donors reported 250 to 350 Gb of sequence data and some 100 million unique TCR beta sequences from 150 million to 200 million T cells. An early release covering 550 to 700 HLA-typed donors comprised approximately 300 gigabases of sequencing data and approximately 80 million unique TCR sequences. Of the 350 to 400 genotyped donors, approximately 80% fell in the genetic ancestry cluster associated with self-reported Caucasian donors. The study was designed to test whether signatures of past pathogen exposure could be identified by cataloging public T cell receptors. The study used immunosequencing to profile the T cell repertoires of about 670 subjects and linked those repertoires to cytomegalovirus serostatus. A separate validation cohort of roughly 120 different subjects was used in addition to the roughly 700-subject first cohort. The study combined high-throughput TCR immunosequencing, statistical association of individual TCRs with disease status, and machine learning to predict cytomegalovirus infection status. In a later analysis, previously published TCR beta repertoires from several hundred donors were re-analyzed and high-resolution HLA genotyping was added so that TCR occurrence patterns could be studied. The later analysis used no new phenotypic data to find candidate immune exposures, relying instead on TCR beta sequences and their occurrence across donors. An earlier analysis of 587 of the donors used high-throughput TCR beta sequencing to judge whether each TCR beta V gene segment behaved as functional or pseudogenic. Donor age, sex, ethnicity and CMV serostatus were compiled together with the repertoire data. Genome-wide SNP genotypes for about 55% of the roughly 670 donors were used in a later genetic analysis, which treated that subset as a discovery cohort. All discovery cohort repertoires had been generated on a single sequencing platform. HLA typing covered class I and class II loci at four-digit resolution. Typing coverage varied by locus: roughly 620-640 donors for A, B, C, DRB1 and DQB1; 522 for DQA1; 606 for DPA1; roughly 450 for DPB1. Because of strong linkage in the cohort, roughly five DR-DQ haplotypes were treated as single units for association and clustering. Among roughly 400 genotyped donors of the cohort, an average of about 240,000 unique TCR beta nucleotide sequences was sequenced per donor, of which approximately 18% were non-productive. Findings and caveats that apply to the study as a whole: In vitro tests confirmed that three of the cytomegalovirus-associated TCR beta chains recognize cytomegalovirus antigens. A further reported finding was that TCR beta sequences accurately predicted the HLA-A and HLA-B alleles for most subjects in the first cohort. HLA typing was unavailable for some donors at each locus, so association tests used only the typed subset. In a later analysis, HLA-associated TCR beta chains showed more clonal expansion and lower generation probabilities than non-associated chains that were equally common. When HLA alleles, especially DR and DQ, strongly co-occurred, attributing TCR associations to individual alleles was difficult. According to a later analysis, parvovirus B19, influenza, CMV and Epstein-Barr virus appeared linked to several top co-occurrence clusters. The only immune exposure information available for the cohort was CMV serostatus. In a later genetic analysis, a missense DCLRE1C variant was associated with V-gene and J-gene trimming of TCR beta chains, and the association was replicated in an independent cohort. A later analysis found that TCR association rates varied across HLA loci, with DRB1 alleles showing the most associated TCRs and HLA-C alleles the fewest. In a later genetic analysis, fewer N-insertions in productive TCRs were reported among donors in an Asian-associated ancestry cluster than the roughly 710-donor mean. Sequencing depth was assumed to be roughly uniform across donors in the presence/absence analyses, though that assumption may not hold. Cytomegalovirus status was reported to be diagnosed by the classifier with high specificity and sensitivity in both the original and validation cohorts. Linkage disequilibrium might explain the correlated functional status among segregating V segments, but an unknown experimental factor could not be excluded. In an earlier analysis of several hundred of the donors, most TCR beta V segments were observed in productive rearrangements about 90% or about 30% of the time, broadly matching IMGT annotations. A total of around 150 TCR beta chains were listed by the study as associated with cytomegalovirus. The earlier analysis of some 540 of the donors excluded about 16 rarely observed V segments, including chromosome 9 orphons, because counts were too low. At a false discovery rate of 0.05, a later analysis linked under 20,000 TCR beta sequences to specific HLA alleles. The authors suggested that the approach could potentially be extended to other disease states and immunological phenotypes. A later analysis found that most CMV-associated TCR beta chains appeared HLA-restricted, with HLA associations seemingly driven largely by CMV exposure. In this cohort, only TCR beta chains were sequenced, and detectable features were limited by the absence of alpha or paired-chain data. A cluster of highly shared sequence variants was judged likely to be a technical artifact of the sequencing pipeline. Across donors, most TCR sequences were observed very rarely, whereas some public TCRs were present in many individuals. Some IMGT-functional V segments, including TRBV6-2 and TRBV6-3, could not be distinguished by the 87-base-pair reads and were therefore excluded.

The cohort consisted of 650 to 700 healthy bone marrow donors. At the time of sampling, every cohort member was nominally healthy, though immune exposures that went unrecorded were likely present. Of the 700 or so cohort members, about 280 had positive CMV serostatus and roughly 350 had negative CMV serostatus, and CMV serostatus was not recorded for the donor. Each donor provided a peripheral blood sample, and peripheral blood mononuclear cells were used for TCR beta sequencing. Genomic DNA was extracted from the blood cell samples with the Qiagen DNeasy Blood Extraction Kit. As regards this clone: Its specific antigen is unknown. No base quality values were provided; no much bigger clone lies one nucleotide off. Within the sample, other DNA sequences also encode this same CDR3.

CDR1 and CDR2, per the germline V gene, are SGHAT and FQNNGV. The trim is 1 base for V and 4 bases for J, with a gap of 5 bases between the germline ends. The CDR3, from cysteine to phenylalanine, totals 12 residues. Here the CDR3 DNA is all that survives: 36 bases in frame from base 1. The method was the immunoSEQ multiplex PCR assay. For the multiplex PCR, a mixture combining 60 forward primers for TCR Vbeta segments and 13 reverse primers for TCR Jbeta segments was used. A multiplex PCR assay on genomic DNA amplified the CDR3 region of rearranged TCR beta genes. The amplified TCR beta libraries were sequenced on the Illumina HiSeq System as 87-base-pair reads. The published analysis was carried out like this. A later analysis tallied approximately 87 million unique TCR beta chains across the approximately 670 repertoires, and some 12 million of those chains were shared by two or more donors. Raw reads were error-corrected and collapsed into unique sequences by a nearest-neighbor algorithm in which closely related sequences were merged to remove PCR and sequencing errors. V, D and J gene segments were assigned by aligning CDR3 sequences to IMGT reference sequences. For a sequence to be retained, a match of at least six nucleotides to both a V gene segment and a J gene segment was required. A rearrangement was called productive if the CDR3 had no stop codons and remained in frame with V and J, and every other rearrangement was called non-productive. CDR3 was defined according to IMGT convention as the region running from the second conserved V-encoded cysteine to the conserved J-encoded phenylalanine. Sequences without an unambiguous match to a single V gene segment were excluded from the earlier analysis of several hundred of the donors. In an earlier analysis of some 590 of the donors, V segments were called functional above 56.7% productive rearrangements and were called segregating when the between-donor standard deviation exceeded 5%. To diagnose cytomegalovirus status from the catalog of TCR beta chain sequences, a statistical classification framework was built. In a later analysis, V and J genes were assigned by comparing TCR nucleotide sequences against IMGT/GENE-DB human TR gene sequences. Using the TCRdist pipeline, a later analysis assigned CDR3 sequences along with most-parsimonious VDJ recombination scenarios. A later analysis defined each TCR beta chain by its CDR3 amino acid sequence plus V-gene family, and excluded reads lacking a unique V-gene family. As a way to deal with suspected cross-contamination and a sequencing artifact, a later analysis dropped 640 or so nucleotide sequences that were highly shared and had low generation probability. For each public chain, a later analysis derived a clonal expansion index from normalized ranks of inferred template counts within each repertoire. Generation probabilities in a later analysis came from a VDJ recombination model fitted to out-of-frame rearrangements, and those results were checked against IGoR. A later analysis scored TCR-TCR, TCR-HLA and TCR-CMV co-occurrence with hypergeometric tests, applying a repertoire-size bias correction to TCR pairs. A later analysis estimated false discovery rates by permuting HLA or CMV assignments 20 times. In a later analysis, co-occurring TCRs were grouped using DBSCAN, with TCRdist sequence similarity added in when clustering inside HLA-allele-positive subsets. Repertoires with fewer than 30,000 or more than 120,000 public chains, plus five repertoires with anomalous nucleotide sharing, were excluded from co-occurrence clustering. The immuneACCESS repertoire file appears here via TCRdb, limited to in-frame rearrangements. These files lack a portion of the clones; in checked studies, under half of the deficit traces to unresolved V genes, and the cause of the others is not known. The DNA was the basis for D and trimming; V, J and clone size are from that table. The sample table contains 100,000 to 150,000 clones; only one count was recorded for approximately 80% of them. Of the sample, around 3.5% is held by the ten largest clones.

The chain employs TRBV11-2 and TRBJ2-7; the D gene lacks a confident call. Sequenced: PBMCs. This receptor was taken from a human donor in good health. The DNA sequence reads TGTGCCAGCAGCTTAGCGGGTTACGAGCAGTACTTC. Translated, this is CASSLAGYEQYF.